The clone carrying this T cell receptor beta chain turned up a few times. What it binds is unknown. This entry comes from a study of CD8 T cells in ankylosing spondylitis. Making use of molecular barcodes, quantitative 5'-RACE generated TCR beta libraries. From the 5' RACE reads, TCRdb called clonotypes with MiXCR, one entry per CDR3 protein. The data contain some 800,000 distinct CDR3 sequences, over 9.5% of them seen just once; the ten biggest clones take up more than 0.5%. Study-wide results and caveats: A motif in TCR beta, a set of eight highly homologous variants, appeared characteristic of ankylosing spondylitis blood. It was reported that disease-linked clones were significantly enriched in matched ankylosing spondylitis synovial fluid.

What was sequenced was blood, either unsorted or a sorted T cell fraction (not recorded which). The receptor comes from a male donor with ankylosing spondylitis.

The CDR3 DNA sequence: TGCGCCAGCAGCTTGGCTCCGACTAGCGTTCCCTACGAGCAGTACTTC. Protein: CASSLAPTSVPYEQYF. The J gene is TRBJ2-7, the V gene TRBV5-1; 8 bases are a match to TRBD2. This CDR3 spans 16 amino acids. With 0 bases clipped from V and 2 bases from J, the junction kept 7 bases outside the gene matches. CDR1 SGHRS and CDR2 YFSETQ come from the germline V gene. Using reference TRBV5-1 and TRBJ2-7 for the parts outside the CDR3, the full variable domain is KAGVTQTPRYLIKTRGQQVTLSCSPISGHRSVSWYQQTPGQGLQFLFEYFSETQRNKGNFPGRFSGRQFSNSRSEMNVSTLELGDSALYLCASSLAPTSVPYEQYFGPGTRLTVT.